What follows are 19 T cell receptor beta chains derived from one specimen sequenced in a study of post-analysis software for immune sequencing data (dated by TCRdb to 2014 to 2015). Broad study findings and their caveats: About 5 TRBV segments, including TRBV5-6, TRBV5-1 and TRBV20-1, were significantly more frequent in patients than controls.

Libraries were constructed by PCR. Sequencing instrument: Illumina HiSeq 2500. To reduce PCR and sequencing biases, unique molecular identifiers were incorporated into the TCR beta cDNA libraries. TCRdb reanalyzed the raw reads on its own, using fastp at Q25 for trimming and MiXCR for clone calling, and kept in-frame beta chains. Rows are combined by CDR3 protein, so each entry shows the most common genes and DNA. The table for this sample lists about 820,000 distinct CDR3 sequences; roughly 50% of them were counted only once. 4.6% of the sample is in the top ten clones. No antigen is known for these receptors. Sequences were obtained from blood. The receptors were gathered from a girl between 10 and 17 years old with multiple sclerosis.

This clonotype has only one observation. The V gene is TRBV9, the J gene TRBJ2-3; no firm D call. The CDR3 extends over 14 amino acids. CDR1 is SGDLS, CDR2 YYNGEE, per germline. V lost 0 bases to trimming and J lost 3 bases, with 8 bases between them. This CDR3 reads CASSVGTHTDTQYF. CDR3 nucleotides: TGTGCCAGCAGCGTAGGCACACATACAGATACGCAGTATTTT.

V and J are TRBV15 and TRBJ2-2; possible D gene TRBD1, 6 bases. Trimming shortened V by 0 bases and J by 5 bases, and 19 bases separated the two germline ends. Germline V gene lookup returns CDR1 LNHNV and CDR2 YYDKDF (reference sequence). The CDR3 spans 18 residues. CDR3 nucleotides: TGTGCCACCAGCAGAGATCTCAGACAGGCCCTAAGGACCGGGGAGCTGTTTTTT. Translated: CATSRDLRQALRTGELFF.

The V and J genes are TRBV7-2 and TRBJ2-1; D remains unclear. Trimming shortened V by 2 bases and J by 9 bases, and 5 bases separated the two germline ends. This CDR3 region has 11 residues. In germline, CDR1 is SGHTA, CDR2 FQGNSA. CDR3 region: CASSLWAEQFF. The CDR3 region has the DNA TGTGCCAGCAGCTTATGGGCTGAGCAGTTCTTC.

The chain is built from TRBV10-3 and TRBJ1-6; D may be TRBD1 (6 bases). The V and J ends lost 8 bases and 8 bases respectively, with 19 bases between them. The CDR3 is 15 amino acids. Per germline, CDR1 ENHRY and CDR2 SYGVKD. CDR3 sequence: CAIEQGRVWDSPLHF. In nucleotides, the CDR3 is TGTGCCATCGAGCAGGGGCGAGTGTGGGATTCACCCCTCCACTTT.

CDR3 bases: TGTGCCAGCAGTTTCCGGTCTAGCGGACAAGAGACCCAGTACTTC. It specifies CASSFRSSGQETQYF. The V gene is TRBV12-3 or TRBV12-4, the J gene TRBJ2-5, with TRBD2 matching over 7 bases. This CDR3 spans 15 amino acids. V lost 3 bases, J lost 2 bases, and 6 bases stayed unmatched.

The chain uses TRBV7-2 and TRBJ2-7; 8 positions agree with TRBD2. Germline lookup yields CDR1 SGHTA and CDR2 FQGNSA. V gave up 3 bases and J gave up 2 bases; unmatched junction bases: 6. The CDR3 has 15 amino acids. This chain's CDR3 is CASSLGREGPYEQYF. The CDR3, as DNA: TGTGCCAGCAGCTTGGGACGGGAGGGCCCCTACGAGCAGTACTTC.

The CDR3 nucleotides are TGCAGCGCGATGACAGGGAACAATTCACCCCTCCACTTT. This codes for CSAMTGNNSPLHF. The rearrangement joins TRBV29-1 to TRBJ1-6; 7 bases match TRBD1. The V gene end was trimmed by 7 bases and the J gene end by 7 bases; junction bases not matched to a gene: 7. This CDR3 has 13 residues. Germline assignment: CDR1 SQVTM and CDR2 ANQGSEA. Together with reference TRBV29-1 and TRBJ1-6, the CDR3 gives the full variable domain: SAVISQKPSRDICQRGTSLTIQCQVDSQVTMMFWYRQQPGQSLTLIATANQGSEATYESGFVIDKFPISRPNLTFSTLTVSNMSPEDSSIYLCSAMTGNNSPLHFGNGTRLTVT.

The table lists this clonotype with a few counts. J is TRBJ2-7 and V is TRBV5-1; D ambiguous. The germline gives CDR1 SGHRS, CDR2 YFSETQ. Trimming removed 0 bases from V and 2 bases from J, with 9 bases in between. The CDR3 extends over 14 amino acids. CDR3 sequence (DNA): TGCGCCAGCAGCTTGGAGTCGGTGACCTACGAGCAGTACTTC. It specifies CASSLESVTYEQYF.

The chain carries TRBV7-3 and TRBJ2-1, with D maybe TRBD1 (6 bases). The germline V gene has CDR1 SGHTA and CDR2 FQGTGA. Deletions cut 2 bases from V and 6 bases from J, with 14 bases between. The length of the CDR3 is 15 residues. The CDR3 bases are TGTGCCAGCAGCTTAGTTACAGGGCAGGGCAATGAGCAGTTCTTC. It yields the protein CASSLVTGQGNEQFF.

The rearrangement joins TRBV7-9 to TRBJ2-5, with TRBD1 matching 12 bases. The J call may not be correct, given that the DNA end is closer to TRBJ2-7. The CDR3 is 16 residues long. In germline, CDR1 is SEHNR, CDR2 FQNEAQ (reference sequence). The CDR3 loop is CASTTYGDRGLYEQYF. DNA of the CDR3: TGTGCCAGCACCACGTATGGGGACAGGGGGCTCTACGAGCAGTACTTC.

The gene calls are TRBV5-1 and TRBJ2-2; weak D call: TRBD1 (5 bases). Germline-derived CDR1 and CDR2 are SGHRS and YFSETQ. The ends were cut back, 1 base at V and 2 bases at J, with 12 bases in the middle. CDR3 length: 16 amino acids. The CDR3 sequence is CASSLLSTANTGELFF. In DNA, the CDR3 is TGCGCCAGCAGCTTGCTCTCGACAGCCAACACCGGGGAGCTGTTTTTT.

The rearrangement joins TRBV4-2 to TRBJ2-5; D may match TRBD1 or TRBD2 (5 bases each). Germline CDR1 is LGHNA and CDR2 is YNFKEQ. Trimming removed 4 bases at V and 1 base at J, with 19 bases between. The CDR3 totals 17 residues. This chain's CDR3 is CASSPLGTEGLQETQYF. CDR3 DNA: TGTGCCAGCAGCCCTTTGGGAACCGAGGGGCTCCAAGAGACCCAGTACTTC.

This chain joins TRBV6-6 and TRBJ2-7; possibly TRBD2 for D (7 bases). Germline lookup yields CDR1 MNHNY and CDR2 SVGAGI (reference sequence). V was cut by 6 bases and J by 0 bases, with 15 bases left in between. The CDR3 is 15 residues long. This CDR3 reads CASRGGETFSYEQYF. DNA of the CDR3: TGTGCCAGCAGAGGGGGGGAAACCTTCTCCTACGAGCAGTACTTC.

There are a few counts of this clonotype. The genes are TRBV6-5 and TRBJ2-7, with 8 bases fitting TRBD1. Unmatched junction bases numbered 8, after V lost 4 bases and J lost 6 bases. The CDR3 totals 14 residues. Germline V CDR1 and CDR2: MNHEY, SVGAGI. The CDR3 loop reads CASSLAGGPAEQYF. DNA of the CDR3: TGTGCCAGCAGTTTGGCAGGGGGCCCCGCCGAGCAGTACTTC.

This clonotype came up a few times. This chain joins TRBV2 and TRBJ2-5; TRBD1 matches at 9 bases. Trimming at V came to 9 bases and at J to 11 bases, leaving 10 bases not matched to a gene. CDR1 is SNHLY, CDR2 FYNNEI, per germline. The CDR3 runs 12 residues. This CDR3 is CARSGTGNEQYF. The CDR3 DNA reads as TGTGCCAGATCAGGGACAGGGAATGAGCAGTACTTC.

The chain has TRBV20-1 and TRBJ2-1; 8 positions match TRBD1. V shed 6 bases, J shed 3 bases, and the junction held 4 bases outside the gene matches. The CDR3 totals 13 residues. Germline CDR1 is DFQATT and CDR2 is SNEGSKA (reference sequence). The CDR3 loop reads CSAGDRLYNEQFF. CDR3 nucleotides: TGCAGTGCGGGGGACAGGCTCTACAATGAGCAGTTCTTC.

The genes are TRBV6-5 and TRBJ2-7; the match to TRBD1 covers 7 bases. The CDR3 loop spans 13 amino acids. Germline V gene data show CDR1 as MNHEY and CDR2 as SVGAGI. V shed 6 bases and J 7 bases; nucleotides not matched to a gene: 9. The CDR3 region is CASRVEGAGEQYF. DNA of the CDR3: TGTGCCAGCAGGGTTGAGGGGGCGGGTGAGCAGTACTTC.

The chain carries TRBV7-8 and TRBJ2-1; 11 bases are shared with TRBD2. V lost 1 base, J lost 8 bases, and 10 bases stayed unmatched. In germline, CDR1 is SGHVS, CDR2 FQNEAQ. The CDR3 is 17 residues long. CDR3 coding DNA: TGTGCCAGCAGCTTAGGAGTAGCGGGAGGGCCCCGGTATGAGCAGTTCTTC. This encodes CASSLGVAGGPRYEQFF.

This clonotype was counted between two and nine times. The chain carries TRBV5-6 and TRBJ1-1, with 7 bases matching TRBD1. Germline V gene sequence: CDR1 SGHDT, CDR2 YYEEEE. With 0 bases clipped from V and 3 bases from J, the junction kept 8 bases outside the gene matches. The CDR3 spans 16 residues. The CDR3: CASSLDRGGQYTEAFF. The CDR3 DNA sequence: TGTGCCAGCAGCTTGGATCGGGGGGGACAGTACACTGAAGCTTTCTTT.